One sample yielded the 18 T cell receptor beta chains listed below, sequenced in a study of immune evolution from preneoplasia to lung adenocarcinoma. Clones were sequenced by immunoSEQ multiplex PCR, and TCRdb holds only the in-frame ones, with some missing. This table holds 7,500 to 10,000 clones, about 80% found once. Sequencing was done on a sample of FFPE minimally invasive lung adenocarcinoma tissue. The source is a person aged 65-85 years with lung adenocarcinoma. Some clones in this sample may be carry-over from other donors' samples.

The chain couples TRBV5-4 to TRBJ2-2; TRBD2 matches at 13 bases. Germline loops: CDR1 SGHNT, CDR2 YYREEE (reference sequence). V lost 4 bases, J lost 2 bases, and 2 bases stayed unmatched. The CDR3 has 16 amino acids. The CDR3, as DNA: TGTGCCAGCAGCCAGGGACTAGCGGGAAACACCGGGGAGCTGTTTTTT. The encoded protein is CASSQGLAGNTGELFF.

The J gene is TRBJ2-7, the V gene TRBV5-1; D is undetermined. Trimming removed 2 bases at V and 3 bases at J, with 9 bases between. Germline loops: CDR1 SGHRS, CDR2 YFSETQ. CDR3 length: 13 residues. The CDR3 region has the DNA TGCGCCAGCAGCTTCTCAGGAAACTACGAGCAGTACTTC. This gives the protein CASSFSGNYEQYF.

J is TRBJ2-7 and V is TRBV7-2, with TRBD2 identical over 9 bases. The CDR3 covers 14 residues. With 5 bases clipped from V and 7 bases from J, the junction kept 9 bases outside the gene matches. Germline V gene sequence: CDR1 SGHTA, CDR2 FQGNSA. The CDR3 coding sequence is TGTGCCAGCAGCGGCGTAGCGGGGGCGGGGGAGCAGTACTTC. It translates to CASSGVAGAGEQYF.

This rearrangement joins TRBV30 to TRBJ2-3, with TRBD2 as a possible D gene (5 bases). The CDR3 spans 15 residues. Between the trimmed V and J ends, which lost 0 bases and 4 bases, there was a span of 14 bases. CDR1 and CDR2 from the germline V gene are GTSNPN and SVGIG (reference sequence). The CDR3: CAWSVASKRSDTQYF. CDR3 bases: TGTGCCTGGAGTGTAGCTAGCAAGAGATCAGATACGCAGTATTTT.

The V call is TRBV4-2, the J call TRBJ2-1; TRBD2 is a possible D gene (6 bases). The germline gives CDR1 LGHNA, CDR2 YNFKEQ. V was trimmed by 1 base and J by 2 bases, leaving 18 bases between them. The CDR3 is made up of 18 amino acids. CDR3 residues: CASSQGGGPPGPYNEQFF. The CDR3 DNA is TGTGCCAGCAGCCAAGGGGGAGGACCCCCCGGGCCCTACAATGAGCAGTTCTTC.

The V gene is TRBV15, the J gene TRBJ2-2; D remains unclear. Germline V CDR1 and CDR2: LNHNV, YYDKDF (reference sequence). The CDR3 is made up of 14 amino acids. V was clipped by 0 bases and J by 4 bases, with 6 bases between them. CDR3 region: CATSRDGTTGELFF. The CDR3 region has the DNA TGTGCCACCAGCAGAGATGGTACCACCGGGGAGCTGTTTTTT. Drawing the rest from reference TRBV15 and TRBJ2-2, the complete variable domain is DAMVIQNPRYQVTQFGKPVTLSCSQTLNHNVMYWYQQKSSQAPKLLFHYYDKDFNNEADTPDNFQSRRPNTSFCFLDIRSPGLGDTAMYLCATSRDGTTGELFFGEGSRLTVL.

The chain recombines TRBV7-9 with TRBJ1-2, with no clear D. The germline V gene encodes CDR1 SEHNR and CDR2 FQNEAQ (reference sequence). The CDR3 runs 12 residues. With 5 bases removed from V and 6 bases from J, the gap between germline ends came to 10 bases. The DNA of the CDR3 is TGTGCCAGCAGCAGAGAGGGTCATGGCTACACCTTC. This gives the protein CASSREGHGYTF.

The V call is TRBV30, the J call TRBJ1-5; TRBD1 matches at 12 bases. J gave up 7 bases and V 2 bases, and 6 bases lay outside the gene matches. Germline CDR1 reads GTSNPN; CDR2 reads SVGIG (reference sequence). CDR3 size: 15 residues. CDR3 protein: CAWSRGTGGVQPQHF. In nucleotides, the CDR3 is TGTGCCTGGAGTCGGGGGACAGGGGGCGTACAGCCCCAGCATTTT.

The rearrangement uses TRBV7-2 and TRBJ1-3; 8 bases agree with TRBD1. CDR1 is SGHTA and CDR2 is FQGNSA in the germline V gene. The CDR3 runs to 14 residues. The J segment lost 3 bases and the V segment lost 5 bases, leaving 3 bases of the junction unmatched. The CDR3 loop is CASSPRGLGNTIYF. CDR3 coding DNA: TGTGCCAGCAGCCCCAGGGGGCTTGGAAACACCATATATTTT.

This clone is large within its sample. The V gene is TRBV28, the J gene TRBJ1-2; D is uncertain. The CDR3 loop spans 13 amino acids. The germline V gene encodes CDR1 MDHEN and CDR2 SYDVKM. The V end was cut by 6 bases, the J end by 3 bases, with 11 bases between. Written as DNA, the CDR3 is TGTGCCAGCAGACTTTCGGAGGACTATGGCTACACCTTC. It is translated as CASRLSEDYGYTF.

The chain links TRBV29-1 to TRBJ2-6; the D gene is possibly TRBD1 (5 bases). The CDR3 is 14 amino acids. V dropped 7 bases and J dropped 1 base, with 11 bases sitting between them. Germline CDR1 SQVTM, CDR2 ANQGSEA. In DNA, the CDR3 is TGCAGCGCGACAGTTGGTTCTGGGGCCAACGTCCTGACTTTC. It encodes CSATVGSGANVLTF.

The V call is TRBV5-1, the J call TRBJ2-4; perhaps TRBD1 as D (6 bases). The CDR3 is 15 amino acids. Trimming shortened V by 0 bases and J by 1 base, and 8 bases separated the two germline ends. Germline values: CDR1 SGHRS, CDR2 YFSETQ. The CDR3 coding sequence is TGCGCCAGCAGCTTGGGCCAGGGGGCCAAAAACATTCAGTACTTC. Translation: CASSLGQGAKNIQYF.

The chain employs TRBV15 and TRBJ1-6; 7 nucleotides align to TRBD1. J lost 6 bases, V lost 3 bases, and 5 bases had no gene match. The CDR3 runs 15 residues. Germline V gene data show CDR1 as LNHNV and CDR2 as YYDKDF (reference sequence). CDR3 DNA: TGTGCCACCAGCAGCCGGACAGGCGTTAATTCACCCCTCCACTTT. This translates into CATSSRTGVNSPLHF.

The V call is TRBV25-1, the J call TRBJ2-1; D is unresolved. CDR1 MGHDK and CDR2 SYGVNS come from the germline V gene. Trimming removed 5 bases from V and 7 bases from J, with 6 bases in between. This CDR3 spans 11 amino acids. The CDR3 nucleotides are TGTGCCAGCAGTCATGGAAATGAGCAGTTCTTC. This translates into CASSHGNEQFF.

This clone was seen only once. The chain joins TRBV10-2 to TRBJ2-7; the D is unclear. This CDR3 is built from 13 residues. The germline V gene has CDR1 WSHSY and CDR2 SAAADI. The ends were cut back, 2 bases at V and 3 bases at J, with 8 bases in the middle. CDR3 nucleotides: TGCGCCAGCAGTGAGCTGGTCCTCTACGAGCAGTACTTC. This gives the protein CASSELVLYEQYF.

The chain employs TRBV6-4 and TRBJ2-3; D might be TRBD2 (6 bases). Trimming took off 4 bases at V and 0 bases at J, with 11 bases between the two ends. Per the germline V gene, CDR1 is MRHNA and CDR2 is SNTAGT. CDR3 length: 15 amino acids. The CDR3 region is CASSATGESTDTQYF. The CDR3 region has the DNA TGTGCCAGCAGTGCCACGGGAGAGAGCACAGATACGCAGTATTTT.

The rearrangement joins TRBV2 to TRBJ2-1; 9 bases fit TRBD1. Trimming at V came to 8 bases and at J to 8 bases, leaving 16 bases not matched to a gene. The germline V gene has CDR1 SNHLY and CDR2 FYNNEI. CDR3 size: 16 residues. For the CDR3, the DNA is TGTGCCAGCGGGTCAATCGGGACAGGGTTTGGGGATGAGCAGTTCTTC. Translated: CASGSIGTGFGDEQFF.

This sequence joins TRBV19 and TRBJ2-5, with D tentatively TRBD1 or TRBD2 (5 bases each). The germline V gene encodes CDR1 LNHDA and CDR2 SQIVND (reference sequence). The ends were cut back, 6 bases at V and 3 bases at J, with 14 bases in the middle. The CDR3 has 14 amino acids. The CDR3: CASSHSGGKETQYF. CDR3 DNA: TGTGCCAGTAGCCACAGTGGGGGAAAAGAGACCCAGTACTTC.